This TCR beta chain was recorded in a study of immune reconstitution after stem cell transplant in scleroderma (dated by TCRdb to about 2017). The CDR3 starts with the cysteine, ends with the phenylalanine, and has 13 residues. Just CDR3 DNA is preserved here, 39 bases in frame from base 1. CDR1 is given as WSHSY and CDR2 as SAAADI, both from the germline V gene. Trimming at the junction amounts to 5 bases on V and 5 bases on J, and the germline ends lie 12 bases apart. As a fraction of the sample, this clonotype is medium-sized (0.01 to 0.1%). Its antigen remains undetermined. No qualities accompany the bases; no much larger clone lies one base away. Libraries were constructed by RT-PCR. This sample was sequenced with an Illumina MiSeq. TCRdb trimmed the raw reads at Q25, called clones with MiXCR and kept productive beta chains. Rows matching on CDR3 protein sequence are summarized as one entry with the most common DNA and genes. The sample profile shows about 690 distinct CDR3 sequences; roughly 8% of them were found once. About 26% of the sample is in the top ten clones.

The biological material was taken before or after autologous hematopoietic stem cell transplantation (not recorded which). This clonotype was sampled from a male donor with systemic sclerosis. The chain joins TRBV10-2 to TRBJ1-1; no D gene can be assigned with confidence. The DNA is TGCGCCAGCAGTTCCCCTGCGGAAACTGAAGCTTTCTTT. Its coded protein is CASSSPAETEAFF.